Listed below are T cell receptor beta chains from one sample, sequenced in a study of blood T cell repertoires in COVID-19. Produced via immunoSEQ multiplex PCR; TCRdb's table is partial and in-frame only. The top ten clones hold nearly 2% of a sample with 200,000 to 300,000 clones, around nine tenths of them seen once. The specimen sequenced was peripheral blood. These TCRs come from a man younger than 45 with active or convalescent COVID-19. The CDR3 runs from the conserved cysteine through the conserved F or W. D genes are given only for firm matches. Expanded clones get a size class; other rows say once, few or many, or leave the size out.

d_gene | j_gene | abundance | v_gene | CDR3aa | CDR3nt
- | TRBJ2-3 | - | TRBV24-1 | CATSDSDAGTRYF | TGTGCCACCAGTGACTCCGATGCCGGGACTCGGTATTTT
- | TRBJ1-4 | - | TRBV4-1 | CASRKIAGYEKLFF | TGCGCCAGCCGGAAGATAGCAGGGTATGAAAAACTGTTTTTT
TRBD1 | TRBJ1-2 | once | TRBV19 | CASSRGQGYAYGYTF | TGTGCCAGTAGTAGAGGACAGGGATACGCCTATGGCTACACCTTC
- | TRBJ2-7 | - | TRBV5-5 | CASSVYPAYEQYF | TGTGCCAGCAGCGTCTACCCCGCCTACGAGCAGTACTTC
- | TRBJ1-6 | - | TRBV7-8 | CASSLVGLSSYNSPLHF | TGTGCCAGCAGCTTAGTCGGGTTGAGCTCCTATAATTCACCCCTCCACTTT
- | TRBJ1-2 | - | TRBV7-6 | CASRSGTDYGYTF | TGTGCCAGCAGATCCGGGACTGACTATGGCTACACCTTC
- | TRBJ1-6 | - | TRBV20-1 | CSASPLTDGNSPLHF | TGCAGTGCTAGTCCCCTGACAGATGGGAATTCACCCCTCCACTTT
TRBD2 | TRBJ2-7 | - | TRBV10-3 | CAISELDLGGRNEQYF | TGTGCCATCAGTGAGCTCGATCTGGGGGGGAGGAACGAGCAGTACTTC
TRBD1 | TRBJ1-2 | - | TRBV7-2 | CASRPGQGKGYGYTF | TGTGCCAGCAGACCAGGACAGGGGAAAGGCTATGGCTACACCTTC
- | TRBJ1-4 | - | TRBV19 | CASSMSPSTNEKLFF | TGTGCCAGTAGTATGAGTCCATCAACTAATGAAAAACTGTTTTTT
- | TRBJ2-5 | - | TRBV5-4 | CASRPVVQETQYF | TGTGCCAGCAGGCCCGTAGTCCAAGAGACCCAGTACTTC
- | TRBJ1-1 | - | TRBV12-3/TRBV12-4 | CASTRQTNTEAFF | TGTGCCAGCACCCGACAGACGAACACTGAAGCTTTCTTT
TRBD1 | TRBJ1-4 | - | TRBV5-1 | CASRQGAANEKLFF | TGCGCCAGCAGACAGGGGGCAGCTAATGAAAAACTGTTTTTT
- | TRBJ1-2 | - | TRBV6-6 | CASSSSGAIYGYTF | TGTGCCAGCAGTTCCTCAGGGGCGATCTATGGCTACACCTTC
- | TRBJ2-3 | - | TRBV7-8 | CASSLSGLTDTQYF | TGTGCCAGCAGCTTAAGCGGTCTCACAGATACGCAGTATTTT
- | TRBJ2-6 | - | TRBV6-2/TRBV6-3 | CASSYSSMGRVYGANVLTF | TGTGCCAGCAGTTACTCGAGTATGGGCAGGGTTTATGGGGCCAACGTCCTGACTTTC
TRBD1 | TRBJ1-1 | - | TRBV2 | CASRATGAGTEAFF | TGTGCCAGCAGAGCCACAGGGGCGGGCACTGAAGCTTTCTTT
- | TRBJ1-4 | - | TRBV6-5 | CASSYSGGNEKLFF | TGTGCCAGCAGTTACTCGGGCGGGAATGAAAAACTGTTTTTT
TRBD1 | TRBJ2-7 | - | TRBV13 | CASQQGSYEQYF | TGTGCCAGCCAACAGGGGTCGTACGAGCAGTACTTC
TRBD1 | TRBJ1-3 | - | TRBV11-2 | CASSHQRDRISGNTIYF | TGTGCCAGCAGCCATCAGAGGGACAGAATCTCTGGAAACACCATATATTTT
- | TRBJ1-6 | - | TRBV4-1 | CASKPDPPTTALHF | TGCGCCAGCAAACCAGACCCCCCTACTACCGCCCTCCACTTT
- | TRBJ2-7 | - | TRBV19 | CASSIGAGTYEQYF | TGTGCCAGTAGTATAGGGGCAGGGACCTACGAGCAGTACTTC
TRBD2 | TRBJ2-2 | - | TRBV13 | CASSVGLAGRTGELFF | TGTGCCAGCAGCGTCGGACTAGCGGGACGCACCGGGGAGCTGTTTTTT
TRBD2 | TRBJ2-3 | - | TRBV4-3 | CASSQDRPSGGIVATQYF | TGCGCCAGCAGCCAAGATCGTCCTAGCGGGGGGATCGTTGCTACGCAGTATTTT
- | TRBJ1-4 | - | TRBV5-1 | CASSLGRATNEKLFF | TGCGCCAGCAGCTTGGGCAGGGCAACTAATGAAAAACTGTTTTTT
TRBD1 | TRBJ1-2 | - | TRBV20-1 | CSAPRGQGYTF | TGCAGTGCTCCCAGGGGGCAGGGCTACACCTTC
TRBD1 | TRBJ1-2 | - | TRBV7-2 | CASSSRDRGHYGYTF | TGTGCCAGCAGCTCCCGGGACAGGGGTCACTATGGCTACACCTTC
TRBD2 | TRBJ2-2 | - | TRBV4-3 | CASSQGRDGELFF | TGCGCCAGCAGCCAGGGGAGGGACGGGGAGCTGTTTTTT
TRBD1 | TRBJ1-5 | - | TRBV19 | CASSMKRDRIGNQPQHF | TGTGCCAGTAGTATGAAGCGGGACAGGATAGGGAATCAGCCCCAGCATTTT
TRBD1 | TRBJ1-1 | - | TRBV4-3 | CASSQTDRDTEAFF | TGCGCCAGCAGCCAGACCGACAGGGACACTGAAGCTTTCTTT
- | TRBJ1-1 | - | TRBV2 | CARENGLDTEAFF | TGTGCCAGAGAAAATGGTTTAGACACTGAAGCTTTCTTT
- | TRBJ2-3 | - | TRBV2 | CASRDGGATEDTQYF | TGTGCCAGCAGAGATGGGGGCGCCACGGAGGATACGCAGTATTTT
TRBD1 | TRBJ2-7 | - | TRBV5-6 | CASSSGQSYEQYF | TGTGCCAGCAGCTCGGGACAGTCCTACGAGCAGTACTTC
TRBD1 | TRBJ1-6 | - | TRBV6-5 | CASTRTGDVNSPLHF | TGTGCCAGCACCCGGACAGGGGATGTTAATTCACCCCTCCACTTT
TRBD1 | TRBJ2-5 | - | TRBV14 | CASRGQGRSETQYF | TGTGCCAGCAGGGGACAGGGGCGGTCGGAGACCCAGTACTTC
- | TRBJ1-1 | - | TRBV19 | CASREPRQPGTEAFF | TGTGCCAGTCGAGAACCCCGCCAGCCGGGGACTGAAGCTTTCTTT
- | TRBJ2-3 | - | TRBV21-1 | CASRNLGTDSTDTQYF | TGTGCCAGCCGTAACCTGGGGACAGACAGCACAGATACGCAGTATTTT
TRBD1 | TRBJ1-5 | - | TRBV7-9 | CASSLQGEPQHF | TGTGCCAGCAGCTTACAGGGGGAGCCCCAGCATTTT
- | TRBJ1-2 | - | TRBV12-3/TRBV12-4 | CASWGGIYGYTF | TGTGCCAGCTGGGGGGGCATCTATGGCTACACCTTC
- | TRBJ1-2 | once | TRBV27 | CASSPTYVGVNYGYTF | TGTGCCAGCAGCCCAACTTATGTAGGAGTTAACTATGGCTACACCTTC
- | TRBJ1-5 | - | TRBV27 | CASSTGFRQPQHF | TGTGCCAGCAGCACAGGGTTTAGGCAGCCCCAGCATTTT
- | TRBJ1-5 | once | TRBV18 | CASSPYGISNQPQHF | TGTGCCAGCTCACCTTATGGCATTAGCAATCAGCCCCAGCATTTT
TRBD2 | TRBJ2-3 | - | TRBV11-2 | CASSLTPPLLAGGTDTQYF | TGTGCCAGCAGCTTAACCCCGCCATTACTAGCGGGGGGGACAGATACGCAGTATTTT
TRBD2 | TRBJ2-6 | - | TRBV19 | CASIRKGLAGVSVYSGANVLTF | TGTGCCAGTATTCGGAAAGGGCTAGCGGGGGTCTCGGTGTACTCTGGGGCCAACGTCCTGACTTTC
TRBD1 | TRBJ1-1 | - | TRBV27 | CASSRQGPNTEAFF | TGTGCCAGCAGTCGACAGGGGCCGAACACTGAAGCTTTCTTT
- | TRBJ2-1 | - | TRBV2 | CASLTGYEQFF | TGTGCCAGCCTAACAGGGTATGAGCAGTTCTTC
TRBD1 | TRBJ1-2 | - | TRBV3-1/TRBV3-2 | CASRKTGLAGYTF | TGTGCCAGCCGCAAGACAGGGCTGGCTGGCTACACCTTC
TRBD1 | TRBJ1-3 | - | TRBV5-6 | CASSLVPTGGSGNTIYF | TGTGCCAGCAGCTTGGTCCCGACAGGGGGCTCTGGAAACACCATATATTTT
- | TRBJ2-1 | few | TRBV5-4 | CASSLDGNNEQFF | TGTGCCAGCAGCTTGGACGGGAACAATGAGCAGTTCTTC
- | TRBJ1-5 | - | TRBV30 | CAWSRITGNNQPQHF | TGTGCCTGGTCGAGGATAACAGGGAACAATCAGCCCCAGCATTTT
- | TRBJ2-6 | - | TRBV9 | CASSLTPGPTSSGANVLTF | TGTGCCAGCAGCCTAACCCCCGGGCCGACTAGCTCTGGGGCCAACGTCCTGACTTTC
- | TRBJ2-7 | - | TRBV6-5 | CASSYSNRDYEQYF | TGTGCCAGCAGTTACTCGAACAGGGACTACGAGCAGTACTTC
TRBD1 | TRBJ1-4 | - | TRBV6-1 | CASSEPRMGRGKEKLFF | TGTGCCAGCAGTGAACCACGGATGGGCAGGGGGAAGGAAAAACTGTTTTTT